This T cell receptor (beta chain) was sequenced during a study of T cells after posttransplantation cyclophosphamide. CDR1 and CDR2 from the germline V gene are SGHAT and FQNNGV. With 5 bases removed from V and 9 bases from J, the gap between germline ends came to 11 bases. This CDR3 spans 13 amino acids. Some clones are missing from TCRdb's copy, which holds only in-frame ones; the method was immunoSEQ multiplex PCR. Altogether tens of thousands of clones are present, roughly 78% being singletons, with the ten largest covering approximately 8.7%. About this clone itself: Its cognate antigen is unknown.

Busulfan-fludarabine conditioning, marrow transplant, and cyclophosphamide on days +3 and +4 were administered. Study-wide findings and caveats: TRB overlap between skin or GI tissue T cells and blood was limited. After PTCy, TRB diversity resembled that of CNI/methotrexate controls. Donor CD8+ memory clones often dominated recipient blood repertoires at later times.

V gene TRBV11-2 combines with J gene TRBJ1-6; D gene unclear. This TCR derives from a female patient in her forties or fifties who received an allogeneic stem cell transplant from a related donor, was CMV-positive, and had no GVHD. Some of these T cells may belong to the graft donor. Specimen: CD4+ T cells sorted from blood, collected approximately 1,900 days after a stem cell transplant with posttransplant cyclophosphamide. The CDR3 nucleotides are TGTGCCAGCAGCCCTAGTCGGAGTTCACCCCTCCACTTT. Residues: CASSPSRSSPLHF.